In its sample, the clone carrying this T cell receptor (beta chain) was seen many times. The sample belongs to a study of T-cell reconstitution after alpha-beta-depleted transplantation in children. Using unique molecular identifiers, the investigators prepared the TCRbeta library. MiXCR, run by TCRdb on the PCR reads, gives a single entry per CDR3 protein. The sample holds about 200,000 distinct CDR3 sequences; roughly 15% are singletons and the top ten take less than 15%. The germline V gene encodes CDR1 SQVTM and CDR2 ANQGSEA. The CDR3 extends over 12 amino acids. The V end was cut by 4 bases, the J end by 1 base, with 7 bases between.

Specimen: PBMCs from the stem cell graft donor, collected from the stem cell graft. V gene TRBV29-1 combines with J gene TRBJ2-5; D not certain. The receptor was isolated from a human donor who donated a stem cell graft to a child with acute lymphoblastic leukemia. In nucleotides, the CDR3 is TGCAGCGTTGGTTCAGCCCAAGAGACCCAGTACTTC. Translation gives CSVGSAQETQYF.